These T cell receptor beta chains were read from a single sample in a study of blood T cell repertoires in COVID-19. The assay was immunoSEQ multiplex PCR, and TCRdb's table has in-frame clones only and misses some. The table has over 250,000 clones, roughly 90% seen once. The specimen was peripheral blood. The origin of the receptors is a woman between 65 and 79 years old with COVID-19, enrolled during active disease. The CDR3 runs from the conserved cysteine through the conserved F or W. Fields, in order: CDR3 length, J gene, clone size, V gene, CDR3 protein. Some rows have no size entry. The others give once, few or many, or a class for an expanded clone.

15	TRBJ1-5	-	TRBV4-3	CASSQDTGEGQPQHF
16	TRBJ2-1	-	TRBV3-1/TRBV3-2	CASSQLRGGSYNEQFF
15	TRBJ1-6	-	TRBV6-1	CASSESGGGNSPLHF
15	TRBJ2-7	-	TRBV7-2	CASSFSSGPSYEQYF
13	TRBJ2-1	-	TRBV7-8	CASSQGTTGEQFF
14	TRBJ1-1	-	TRBV28	CASSLVGEGTEAFF
14	TRBJ1-5	once	TRBV30	CAWSGGQGPRTQHF
17	TRBJ2-5	-	TRBV7-2	CASSKWVAGGPRETQYF
11	TRBJ2-7	-	TRBV5-1	CASSLGAEQYF
16	TRBJ2-2	-	TRBV11-1	CASSLSGGGDTGELFF
13	TRBJ2-7	-	TRBV29-1	CSVWDSYSYEQYF
15	TRBJ1-4	-	TRBV2	CASSERRGGWEKLFF
16	TRBJ1-5	-	TRBV6-2/TRBV6-3	CASSYGPGGSFEPQHF
15	TRBJ1-5	-	TRBV4-1	CASSQPDRGNQPQHF
17	TRBJ1-4	-	TRBV25-1	CASSEVADRARNEKLFF
13	TRBJ2-7	-	TRBV13	CASRRRGPYEQYF